This T cell receptor beta chain was sequenced during a study of T cell changes during pregnancy in multiple sclerosis. Only in-frame clones appear in the TCRdb table, and some are missing; sequencing was by immunoSEQ multiplex PCR. The table includes approximately 43,000 clones, around 93% detected once. The material was CD8+ T cells from peripheral blood mononuclear cells, obtained in the third trimester of pregnancy. The TCR originated in a female donor with multiple sclerosis, enrolled in a pregnancy study.

The CDR3 region is CSVEDRLGGGRAQETQYF. CDR3 in DNA: TGCAGCGTTGAAGATCGATTAGGGGGCGGGAGGGCTCAAGAGACCCAGTACTTC. V gene TRBV29-1 combines with J gene TRBJ2-5; 9 nucleotides line up with TRBD2. CDR3 length: 18 amino acids. The ends lost 0 bases at V and 2 bases at J; junction bases unmatched: 13. Germline CDR1 reads SQVTM; CDR2 reads ANQGSEA. Full variable domain (outside the CDR3, taken from reference TRBV29-1 and TRBJ2-5): SAVISQKPSRDICQRGTSLTIQCQVDSQVTMMFWYRQQPGQSLTLIATANQGSEATYESGFVIDKFPISRPNLTFSTLTVSNMSPEDSSIYLCSVEDRLGGGRAQETQYFGPGTRLLVL.